The 21 T cell receptor beta chains given below trace back to one sample, sequenced in a study of CD8+ T cells in alopecia areata. Stated treatment: oral pan-JAK inhibitor, 5-10 mg twice daily. In each case, RNA was isolated and then reverse transcribed into cDNA as the sequencing template. Clones were read by immunoSEQ multiplex PCR, and TCRdb kept only the in-frame ones, dropping some. The sample has 200,000 to 250,000 clones; roughly two fifths are singletons. This material consisted of CD4+ T cells sorted from blood, taken between weeks 30 and 35, from a patient treated with tofacitinib. These receptors all come from a human donor with alopecia areata.

This clone has more than one count but fewer than ten. The V gene is TRBV5-1, the J gene TRBJ2-3; D possibly corresponds to TRBD2 (6 bases). This CDR3 contains 16 residues. CDR1 SGHRS and CDR2 YFSETQ come from the germline V gene. V was shortened by 4 bases and J by 11 bases, with 26 bases between the two germline ends. As DNA, the CDR3 is TGCGCCAGCAGCAGGGACGGACGGGAGAGCCTGTATGGGCAGTATTTT. Translated: CASSRDGRESLYGQYF.

J is TRBJ2-1 and V is TRBV4-1; D possibly corresponds to TRBD1 (7 bases). CDR1 and CDR2 (germline): MGHRA, YSYEKL. The CDR3 extends over 14 amino acids. V lost 4 bases and J 4 bases, leaving 11 bases between the germline ends. CDR3: CASSLQGGYNEQFF. For the CDR3, the DNA is TGCGCCAGCAGCCTTCAGGGGGGTTACAATGAGCAGTTCTTC.

This clone was picked up a small number of times. The chain has TRBV7-9 and TRBJ2-4, with 9 bases aligning to TRBD1. J lost 7 bases, V lost 7 bases, and 5 bases had no gene match. Germline V gene lookup returns CDR1 SEHNR and CDR2 FQNEAQ (reference sequence). The CDR3 loop spans 13 amino acids. CDR3 residues: CASTWGTGNIQYF. The CDR3 coding sequence is TGTGCCAGCACTTGGGGGACAGGGAACATTCAGTACTTC.

In its sample, this clone was seen a few times. Other DNA sequences from this sample encode an identical CDR3 as well. The rearrangement links TRBV30 to TRBJ1-5; D perhaps matches TRBD1 (6 bases). This CDR3 spans 15 amino acids. Per germline, CDR1 GTSNPN and CDR2 SVGIG (reference sequence). Between the trimmed V and J ends, which lost 3 bases and 0 bases, there was a span of 12 bases. CDR3 sequence reads: CAWSRTDLSNQPQHF. CDR3 coding DNA: TGTGCCTGGAGCCGGACAGACCTTAGCAATCAGCCCCAGCATTTT. The full variable domain, completed using reference TRBV30 and TRBJ1-5, is SQTIHQWPATLVQPVGSPLSLECTVEGTSNPNLYWYRQAAGRGLQLLFYSVGIGQISSEVPQNLSASRPQDRQFILSSKKLLLSDSGFYLCAWSRTDLSNQPQHFGDGTRLSIL.

The V call is TRBV5-1, the J call TRBJ2-1; 11 bases map to TRBD2. V shed 0 bases, J shed 4 bases, and the junction held 3 bases outside the gene matches. The CDR3 has 16 residues. Per germline, CDR1 SGHRS and CDR2 YFSETQ. CDR3 coding DNA: TGCGCCAGCAGCTTGGACGCTAGCGGGGGGTACAATGAGCAGTTCTTC. Protein product: CASSLDASGGYNEQFF.

The chain couples TRBV9 to TRBJ2-3; 8 positions match TRBD2. The CDR3 runs to 15 residues. Germline V gene lookup returns CDR1 SGDLS and CDR2 YYNGEE. The J segment lost 3 bases and the V segment lost 4 bases, leaving 7 bases of the junction unmatched. The CDR3 is CASSRLGGATDTQYF. For the CDR3, the DNA is TGTGCCAGCAGCCGGCTCGGGGGGGCGACAGATACGCAGTATTTT.

This clone has just a few counts. V and J are TRBV7-9 and TRBJ1-4; 11 nucleotides align to TRBD1. Germline CDR1 and CDR2: SEHNR and FQNEAQ (reference sequence). The CDR3 runs to 14 residues. V lost 5 bases and J lost 7; bases outside the gene matches: 3. The CDR3 DNA reads as TGTGCCAGCAGCAGTGGACAGGGGGCTGAAAAACTGTTTTTT. Amino acid sequence: CASSSGQGAEKLFF.

The rearrangement joins TRBV14 to TRBJ2-4; tentatively, D is TRBD2 (6 bases). The germline V and J ends were trimmed by 0 bases and 6 bases, with 15 bases remaining between them. The CDR3 extends over 16 amino acids. Germline lookup yields CDR1 SGHDN and CDR2 FVKESK. Here the CDR3 reads CASSQERDLSINIQYF. DNA for the CDR3: TGTGCCAGCAGCCAAGAGCGGGATTTAAGTATAAACATTCAGTACTTC.

The CDR3: CASTPGQGGNTEAFF. The CDR3 DNA sequence: TGCGCCAGCACCCCGGGACAGGGAGGGAACACTGAAGCTTTCTTT. This rearrangement joins TRBV5-1 to TRBJ1-1, with TRBD1 identical over 9 bases. The CDR3 is 15 amino acids. The trim removed 6 bases at V and 1 base at J, leaving 7 bases unmatched. The germline V gene encodes CDR1 SGHRS and CDR2 YFSETQ.

This rearrangement joins TRBV29-1 to TRBJ1-1; tentatively, D is TRBD1 (6 bases). There are 12 residues in the CDR3. CDR1 and CDR2 (germline): SQVTM, ANQGSEA. Trimming stripped 4 bases from V and 4 bases from J, with 10 bases between. The CDR3 is CSVGQAGTEAFF. The CDR3 DNA sequence: TGCAGCGTTGGACAGGCTGGCACTGAAGCTTTCTTT.

This clone was detected a few times. The chain has TRBV2 and TRBJ1-6, with a weak D call TRBD1 (5 bases). This CDR3 is 16 amino acids long. The germline gives CDR1 SNHLY, CDR2 FYNNEI. Deletions cut 4 bases from V and 2 bases from J, with 12 bases between. The CDR3 protein is CASSGGGDPYNSPLHF. The DNA for the CDR3 is TGTGCCAGCAGTGGCGGGGGGGACCCCTATAATTCACCCCTCCACTTT. Drawing the rest from reference TRBV2 and TRBJ1-6, the complete variable domain is EPEVTQTPSHQVTQMGQEVILRCVPISNHLYFYWYRQILGQKVEFLVSFYNNEISEKSEIFDDQFSVERPDGSNFTLKIRSTKLEDSAMYFCASSGGGDPYNSPLHFGNGTRLTVT.

The rearrangement links TRBV11-2 to TRBJ2-7; TRBD2 might be the D (7 bases). Trimming took off 6 bases at V and 0 bases at J, with 15 bases between the two ends. Germline assignment: CDR1 SGHAT and CDR2 FQNNGV. The length of the CDR3 is 15 residues. The CDR3 loop is CASSHTGGPSYEQYF. The CDR3 coding sequence is TGTGCCAGCAGTCACACGGGGGGCCCCTCCTACGAGCAGTACTTC.

The chain uses TRBV5-4 and TRBJ1-2, with a possible D match to TRBD1 (6 bases). CDR1 and CDR2 from the germline V gene are SGHNT and YYREEE (reference sequence). The V gene lost 4 bases and the J gene lost 3 bases, with 16 bases spanning the gap. This CDR3 contains 15 residues. The CDR3 DNA sequence: TGTGCCAGCAGCCCTACAGGGTTCGGAGACTATGGCTACACCTTC. It yields the protein CASSPTGFGDYGYTF.

This clone has just a few counts. This sequence joins TRBV5-4 and TRBJ2-7; D gene ambiguous. The CDR3 is made up of 14 amino acids. V was pared by 4 bases and J by 6 bases, with 17 bases between. Germline-derived CDR1 and CDR2 are SGHNT and YYREEE (reference sequence). The CDR3 DNA follows: TGTGCCAGCAGCCATGCCCTAGTTGGGTTCGAGCAGTACTTC. This translates into CASSHALVGFEQYF.

This clone was observed a few times. J is TRBJ1-6 and V is TRBV25-1; D possibly corresponds to TRBD1 (5 bases). CDR1 MGHDK and CDR2 SYGVNS come from the germline V gene. The length of the CDR3 is 17 residues. The ends were cut back, 6 bases at V and 1 base at J, with 16 bases in the middle. The CDR3 nucleotides are TGTGCCAGCAGCGAAATAGAAAGGGGTTCCTATAATTCACCCCTCCACTTT. This sequence encodes CASSEIERGSYNSPLHF.

DNA for the CDR3: TGCGCCAGCAGCTTGGCCGAGGGGCGTGCCTCCTACGAGCAGTACTTC. Translating gives CASSLAEGRASYEQYF. The chain links TRBV5-1 to TRBJ2-7; the D call may be TRBD1 or TRBD2 (5 bases each). Trimming stripped 0 bases from V and 0 bases from J, with 13 bases between. CDR1 is SGHRS and CDR2 is YFSETQ in the germline V gene. This CDR3 spans 16 amino acids.

This clone occurred a few times. V is TRBV14 and J is TRBJ2-7; maybe TRBD1 (5 bases). The germline V and J ends were trimmed by 1 base and 7 bases, with 17 bases remaining between them. Per germline, CDR1 SGHDN and CDR2 FVKESK. The CDR3 spans 15 residues. The CDR3 protein is CASSQASGLASEQYF. CDR3 bases: TGTGCCAGCAGCCAAGCCTCAGGGTTGGCGTCAGAGCAGTACTTC.

This clone was seen only a few times. Other DNA sequences within the sample encode an identical CDR3. This sequence joins TRBV18 and TRBJ2-7; maybe TRBD2 (6 bases). The CDR3 length is 13 residues. Trimming cost V 1 base and J 2 bases, with 6 bases left between them. The germline gives CDR1 KGHSH, CDR2 LQKENI. The CDR3 loop reads CASSPRTTYEQYF. In DNA form, the CDR3 reads TGTGCCAGCTCACCACGGACTACCTACGAGCAGTACTTC. Full variable domain (outside the CDR3, taken from reference TRBV18 and TRBJ2-7): NAGVMQNPRHLVRRRGQEARLRCSPMKGHSHVYWYRQLPEEGLKFMVYLQKENIIDESGMPKERFSAEFPKEGPSILRIQQVVRGDSAAYFCASSPRTTYEQYFGPGTRLTVT.

This clone occurred a few times. The chain links TRBV13 to TRBJ1-2; TRBD1 matches at 8 bases. The CDR3 length is 14 residues. Germline V gene sequence: CDR1 PRHDT, CDR2 FYEKMQ (reference sequence). V gave up 3 bases and J gave up 9 bases; unmatched junction bases: 9. The CDR3 reads CASSFDRGRTSYTF. CDR3 DNA sequence: TGTGCCAGCAGCTTCGACAGGGGCCGCACTAGCTACACCTTC. The variable domain in full, with the rest retrieved from reference TRBV13 and TRBJ1-2, is AAGVIQSPRHLIKEKRETATLKCYPIPRHDTVYWYQQGPGQDPQFLISFYEKMQSDKGSIPDRFSAQQFSDYHSELNMSSLELGDSALYFCASSFDRGRTSYTFGSGTRLTVV.

This rearrangement joins TRBV7-9 to TRBJ1-1; 7 bases align to TRBD1. The CDR3 is 14 residues long. The J segment lost 0 bases and the V segment lost 4 bases, leaving 2 bases of the junction unmatched. Per germline, CDR1 SEHNR and CDR2 FQNEAQ (reference sequence). The CDR3 region is CASSSGQLNTEAFF. Here the CDR3 DNA reads TGTGCCAGCAGCTCGGGACAGCTGAACACTGAAGCTTTCTTT.

The chain links TRBV5-1 to TRBJ2-3, with 7 bases lining up with TRBD2. The CDR3 is made up of 15 amino acids. Per germline, CDR1 SGHRS and CDR2 YFSETQ. V gave up 6 bases and J gave up 0 bases; unmatched junction bases: 7. The CDR3 protein is CASNKLAASTDTQYF. Here the CDR3 DNA reads TGCGCCAGCAATAAGCTAGCGGCTAGCACAGATACGCAGTATTTT.